The subject of this entry is one T cell receptor (beta chain). No antigen is known for it. These data belong to a study of cytomegalovirus exposure and HLA in healthy donors. Study observations and caveats: The study designated around 150 TCR beta chains cytomegalovirus-associated. Prediction of most subjects' HLA-A and HLA-B alleles by TCR beta sequences was reportedly accurate. In a later analysis, productive TCRs from donors in an Asian-associated ancestry cluster reportedly carried fewer N-insertions than the cohort mean. Despite most TCR sequences being rare, some public TCRs occurred in many donors.

The CDR3 sequence is 15 residues long. The germline V gene encodes CDR1 MGHRA and CDR2 YSYEKL. Trimming removed 2 bases at V and 1 base at J, with 10 bases between. PCR employed 60 Vbeta and 13 Jbeta primers. Generated by immunoSEQ multiplex PCR, the TCRdb table keeps only in-frame clones and is missing some. The sample lists some 170,000 clones; roughly 79% were seen once. The sequencing input was PBMCs. This chain uses TRBV4-1 with TRBJ2-3; D remains ambiguous. The receptor was isolated from a woman under 30 in good health and CMV-seropositive. Written as DNA, the CDR3 is TGCGCCAGCAGCCAAATAGTACGGGGCACAGATACGCAGTATTTT. Translation gives CASSQIVRGTDTQYF.